This T cell receptor (beta chain) was recovered during a study of cytomegalovirus exposure and HLA in healthy donors. Study-wide points: In a later analysis, at a false discovery rate of 0.05, 16,951 TCR beta sequences were associated with HLA alleles. Immune exposure information comprised only CMV serostatus.

As concerns this clone: Its matching antigen is unknown.

Use of 60 Vbeta and 13 Jbeta primers characterized the PCR. Some clones are missing from TCRdb's copy, which holds only in-frame ones; the method was immunoSEQ multiplex PCR. Altogether some 150,000 clones are present, about 80% being singletons, with the ten largest covering roughly 0.68%. CDR1 and CDR2 from the germline V gene are SGHRS and YFSETQ. Losses at the gene ends were 4 bases for V and 4 bases for J; bases not matched to a gene: 11. This CDR3 region has 17 residues. This clonotype was obtained from a male donor in good health and CMV-seronegative. Sequenced: PBMCs. J is TRBJ2-5 and V is TRBV5-1; TRBD2 aligns across 12 bases. The CDR3 nucleotides are TGCGCCAGCAGCCCTGGGGGCCTAGCGGGGGGGCCAGAGACCCAGTACTTC. Translating gives CASSPGGLAGGPETQYF.